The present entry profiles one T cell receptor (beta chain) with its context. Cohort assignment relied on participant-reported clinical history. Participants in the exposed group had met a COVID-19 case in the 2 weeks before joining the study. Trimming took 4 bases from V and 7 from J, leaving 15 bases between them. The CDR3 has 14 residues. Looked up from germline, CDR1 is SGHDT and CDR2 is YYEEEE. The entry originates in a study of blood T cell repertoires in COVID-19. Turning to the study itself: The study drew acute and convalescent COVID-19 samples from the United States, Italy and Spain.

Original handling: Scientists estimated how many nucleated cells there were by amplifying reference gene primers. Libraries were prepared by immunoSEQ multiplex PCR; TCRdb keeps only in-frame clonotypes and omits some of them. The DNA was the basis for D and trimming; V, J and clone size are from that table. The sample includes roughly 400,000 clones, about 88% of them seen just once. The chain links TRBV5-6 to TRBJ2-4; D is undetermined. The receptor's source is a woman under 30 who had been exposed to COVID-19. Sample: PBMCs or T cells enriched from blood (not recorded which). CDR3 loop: CASSPTNLVNIQYF. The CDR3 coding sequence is TGTGCCAGCAGCCCTACCAACTTAGTGAACATTCAGTACTTC. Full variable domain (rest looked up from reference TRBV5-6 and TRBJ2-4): DAGVTQSPTHLIKTRGQQVTLRCSPKSGHDTVSWYQQALGQGPQFIFQYYEEEERQRGNFPDRFSGHQFPNYSSELNVNALLLGDSALYLCASSPTNLVNIQYFGAGTRLSVL.